This TCR beta chain was found in a study of vaccination and CD4 T cells after COVID-19. A remark on this clonotype: Its antigen is unidentified.

CDR1 SGHTA and CDR2 FQGNSA come from the germline V gene. CDR3 length: 15 residues. V shed 1 base and J 4 bases; nucleotides not matched to a gene: 5. Treatment meaning: roughly 10-day PBMC culture with coronavirus spike peptide pools or control peptides (ViraFEST assay). Sequencing of cultured CD4+ T cell DNA used the Oncomine TCR Beta short-read assay. Genomic DNA was taken out of cultured CD4+ T cells by extraction. MiXCR was run by TCRdb on the PCR reads, yielding one entry per CDR3 protein. The repertoire holds approximately 10,000 distinct CDR3 sequences, with 60% to 80% as singletons. The TCR was taken from a human donor who had recovered from COVID-19. The specimen was CD4+ T cells from blood, cultured in vitro. The chain couples TRBV7-2 to TRBJ1-2; the match to TRBD1 covers 8 bases. DNA of the CDR3: TGTGCCAGCAGCTTAGGGGACAGGCAGGTCTATGGCTACACCTTC. As protein: CASSLGDRQVYGYTF.